The rows below give T cell receptor beta chains drawn from one sample of a study of T cell clonotyping in hematopoietic cell transplantation. Libraries were prepared by immunoSEQ multiplex PCR; TCRdb keeps only in-frame clonotypes and omits some of them. Of approximately 42,000 clones in the sample, nearly 97% were seen once. The material sequenced was peripheral blood mononuclear cells. All receptors come from a man aged 30 to 45 in good health. Some clones in this sample may be carry-over from other donors' samples. The CDR3 runs from the conserved cysteine through the conserved F or W. The size field is filled for only some rows; it gives once, few, many or a size class.

>TRBJ2-2|TRBV14|NA
CASSQGQGTSTGELFF
>TRBJ2-6|TRBV7-3|NA
CASSLSTGANVLTF
>TRBJ2-2|TRBV29-1|NA
CSAGGLAGSGELFF
>TRBJ1-3|TRBV5-1|NA
CASSPSSGNTIYF
>TRBJ2-1|TRBV5-1|NA
CASSLEYEQFF
>TRBJ2-3|TRBV6-6|NA
CASSPQGSDTQYF
>TRBJ1-1|TRBV6-6|once
CASTDRGGGPEAFF
>TRBJ2-2|TRBV5-6|NA
CASSLVGTGGIGELFF
>TRBJ2-1|TRBV29-1|once
CSVDGLGGSTYNEQFF
>TRBJ2-1|TRBV19|once
CASSTQGSSYNEQFF
>TRBJ2-5|TRBV6-5|NA
CASSNPGMQETQYF
>TRBJ1-2|TRBV7-3|once
CASSPAGQGGYTF
>TRBJ2-3|TRBV19|few
CASSLGVGADTQYF
>TRBJ2-7|TRBV10-1|NA
CASSGTSLGEQYF
>TRBJ2-7|TRBV27|NA
CASGYEQYF
>TRBJ1-1|TRBV29-1|NA
CSGKADTVYTEAFF
>TRBJ2-7|TRBV4-1|NA
CASSQDFRTERTEQYF
>TRBJ1-4|TRBV19|NA
CASSIDLAYLGKLFF
>TRBJ2-3|TRBV5-1|NA
CASRTHLTISTDTQYF
>TRBJ1-1|TRBV7-6|NA
CASSLDRGGTEAFF
>TRBJ2-7|TRBV30|once
CAWSKGRAHYEQYF
>TRBJ2-7|TRBV7-2|NA
CASSRQGTPSYEQYF
>TRBJ2-2|TRBV4-2|NA
CASSQDRGYTGELFF
>TRBJ2-7|TRBV19|NA
CASSYGGPYEQYF
>TRBJ2-2|TRBV5-1|NA
CASSFEYSSMGELFF
>TRBJ2-6|TRBV6-8|NA
CASSRQSRSGANVLTF
>TRBJ1-1|TRBV6-1|NA
CASSGGTGGALGTEAFF
>TRBJ2-1|TRBV11-2|once
CASSLERDREQFF
>TRBJ2-2|TRBV7-8|NA
CASSLSGSYTGELFF
>TRBJ2-1|TRBV5-1|NA
CASSLDSGYNEQFF
>TRBJ2-7|TRBV29-1|NA
CSVVSPGIYEQYF
>TRBJ2-7|TRBV6-1|NA
CASIPERRQDGQYF
>TRBJ1-1|TRBV5-6|NA
CASSLADPNTEAFF
>TRBJ2-5|TRBV6-1|NA
CASDREPQETQYF
>TRBJ1-2|TRBV30|NA
CAWAASVGGVNGYTF
>TRBJ1-1|TRBV5-4|NA
CASSLQGGIEAFF
>TRBJ1-2|TRBV13|NA
CASSLGRRSGYTF
>TRBJ2-3|TRBV7-6|NA
CASSLELAVQDTQYF
>TRBJ2-3|TRBV7-9|NA
CASSLIADTQYF
>TRBJ2-6|TRBV6-1|NA
CASSQGPGANVLTF
>TRBJ2-4|TRBV27|once
CASSLGQAADIQYF
>TRBJ2-6|TRBV27|NA
CASSLSEASGANVLTF
>TRBJ2-5|TRBV7-3|NA
CASSPIQVLAIIETQYF
>TRBJ1-2|TRBV6-1|NA
CASSMTVTPYYGYTF
>TRBJ2-3|TRBV6-1|few
CASSEGQGADTQYF
>TRBJ2-7|TRBV7-2|once
CASSFSPSGSAASSEQYF
>TRBJ2-3|TRBV5-4|NA
CASSDNAGTALTDTQYF
>TRBJ1-2|TRBV4-1|NA
CASSQGQAKGVGGYTF
>TRBJ2-5|TRBV11-1|NA
CASSPQAETQYF
>TRBJ2-7|TRBV6-5|once
CASSSGNYEQYF
>TRBJ2-7|TRBV19|once
CASSRSDMSSSEQYF
>TRBJ2-2|TRBV30|NA
CACDGGRPTGELFF
>TRBJ2-1|TRBV7-2|NA
CASGIAGGTEQFF
>TRBJ1-5|TRBV10-2|NA
CASSSVTAYSNQPQHF
>TRBJ2-5|TRBV11-3|NA
CASSLEAVETQYF
>TRBJ1-3|TRBV7-2|NA
CASSLQRNTIYF
>TRBJ2-7|TRBV19|NA
CASSIDETATYEQYF
>TRBJ2-1|TRBV4-3|NA
CASSRGGGRAYNEQFF
>TRBJ2-5|TRBV10-2|few
CASRVAGEETQYF